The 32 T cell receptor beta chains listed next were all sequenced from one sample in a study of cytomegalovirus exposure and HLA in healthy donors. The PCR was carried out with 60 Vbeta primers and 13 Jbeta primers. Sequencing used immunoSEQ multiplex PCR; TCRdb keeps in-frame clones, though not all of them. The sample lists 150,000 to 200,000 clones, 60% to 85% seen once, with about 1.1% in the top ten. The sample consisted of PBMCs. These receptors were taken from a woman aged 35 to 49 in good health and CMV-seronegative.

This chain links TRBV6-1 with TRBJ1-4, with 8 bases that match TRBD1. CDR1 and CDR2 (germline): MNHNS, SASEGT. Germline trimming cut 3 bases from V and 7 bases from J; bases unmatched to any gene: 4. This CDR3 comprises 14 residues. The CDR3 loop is CASSETGVSEKLFF. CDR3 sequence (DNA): TGTGCCAGCAGTGAGACAGGGGTCAGTGAAAAACTGTTTTTT.

CDR3 nucleotides: TGTGCCAGCAGCTTGGAGAGGGACACTGAAGCTTTCTTT. Amino acids: CASSLERDTEAFF. This rearrangement joins TRBV5-4 to TRBJ1-1; D remains ambiguous. The germline V gene encodes CDR1 SGHNT and CDR2 YYREEE (reference sequence). Trimming removed 0 bases from V and 3 bases from J, with 6 bases in between. This CDR3 is 13 amino acids long.

CDR3 nucleotide sequence: TGCGCCAGCAGGCTTATGCAGGGGTACGAGCAGTACGTC. This encodes CASRLMQGYEQYV. The chain employs TRBV5-1 and TRBJ2-7; TRBD1 is a possible D gene (6 bases). This CDR3 spans 13 amino acids. The V end was cut by 5 bases, the J end by 4 bases, with 13 bases between. Germline CDR1 is SGHRS and CDR2 is YFSETQ.

The DNA of the CDR3 is TGTGCCTGGAGTACAATCCTAGGTGAGCAGTTCTTC. It translates to CAWSTILGEQFF. J is TRBJ2-1 and V is TRBV30; D is undetermined. The CDR3 runs 12 residues. V was shortened by 2 bases and J by 9 bases, with 11 bases between the two germline ends. Per the germline V gene, CDR1 is GTSNPN and CDR2 is SVGIG (reference sequence).

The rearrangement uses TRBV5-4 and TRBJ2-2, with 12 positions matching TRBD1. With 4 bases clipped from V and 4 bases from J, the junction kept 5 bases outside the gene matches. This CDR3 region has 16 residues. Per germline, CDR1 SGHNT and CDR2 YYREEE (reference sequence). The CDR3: CASSPPGQGATGELFF. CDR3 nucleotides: TGTGCCAGCAGCCCTCCGGGACAGGGGGCCACCGGGGAGCTGTTTTTT.

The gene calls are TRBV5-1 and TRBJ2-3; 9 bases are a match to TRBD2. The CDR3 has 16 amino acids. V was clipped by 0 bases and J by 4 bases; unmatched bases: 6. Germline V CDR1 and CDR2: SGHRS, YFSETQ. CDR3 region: CASSLVVAGDADTQYF. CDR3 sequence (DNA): TGCGCCAGCAGCTTGGTTGTAGCGGGAGACGCAGATACGCAGTATTTT.

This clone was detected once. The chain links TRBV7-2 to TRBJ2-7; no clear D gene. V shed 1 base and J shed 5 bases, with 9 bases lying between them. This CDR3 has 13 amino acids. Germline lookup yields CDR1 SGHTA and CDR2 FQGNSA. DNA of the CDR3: TGTGCCAGCAGCTTAGTGAACTTAAACGAGCAGTACTTC. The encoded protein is CASSLVNLNEQYF. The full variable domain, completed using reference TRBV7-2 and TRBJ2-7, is GAGVSQSPSNKVTEKGKDVELRCDPISGHTALYWYRQSLGQGLEFLIYFQGNSAPDKSGLPSDRFSAERTGGSVSTLTIQRTQQEDSAVYLCASSLVNLNEQYFGPGTRLTVT.

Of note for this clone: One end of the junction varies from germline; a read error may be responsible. In nucleotides, the CDR3 is TGTGCTAGCAGCCCCAGACAGGGGGCGGAGTGGGAGACCCAGTACTTC. This translates into CASSPRQGAEWETQYF. This chain connects TRBV7-7 to TRBJ2-5, with 10 bases lining up with TRBD1. The CDR3 length is 16 residues. CDR1 SSHAT and CDR2 FNYEAQ come from the germline V gene (reference sequence).

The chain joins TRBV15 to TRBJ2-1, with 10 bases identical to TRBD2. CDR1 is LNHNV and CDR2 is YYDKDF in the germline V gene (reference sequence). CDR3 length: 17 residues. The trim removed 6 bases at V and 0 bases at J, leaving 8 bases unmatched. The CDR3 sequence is CATRPEAGGSSYNEQFF. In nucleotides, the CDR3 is TGTGCCACCAGACCCGAAGCGGGAGGGAGCTCCTACAATGAGCAGTTCTTC.

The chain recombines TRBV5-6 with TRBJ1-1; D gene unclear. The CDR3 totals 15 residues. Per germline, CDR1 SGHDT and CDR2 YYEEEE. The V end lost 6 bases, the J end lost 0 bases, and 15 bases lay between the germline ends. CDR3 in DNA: TGTGCCAGCAACCTCCCGGGAGTTATGAACACTGAAGCTTTCTTT. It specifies CASNLPGVMNTEAFF. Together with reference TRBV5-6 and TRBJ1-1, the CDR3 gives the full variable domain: DAGVTQSPTHLIKTRGQQVTLRCSPKSGHDTVSWYQQALGQGPQFIFQYYEEEERQRGNFPDRFSGHQFPNYSSELNVNALLLGDSALYLCASNLPGVMNTEAFFGQGTRLTVV.

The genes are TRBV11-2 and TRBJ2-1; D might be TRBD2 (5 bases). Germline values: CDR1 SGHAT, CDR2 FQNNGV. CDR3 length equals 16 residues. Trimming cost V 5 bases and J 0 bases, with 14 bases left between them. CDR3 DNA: TGTGCCAGCAGCCAGAGCAGCGGTCGCTCCTACAATGAGCAGTTCTTC. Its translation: CASSQSSGRSYNEQFF. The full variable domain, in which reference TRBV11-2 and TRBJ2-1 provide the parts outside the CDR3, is EAGVAQSPRYKIIEKRQSVAFWCNPISGHATLYWYQQILGQGPKLLIQFQNNGVVDDSQLPKDRFSAERLKGVDSTLKIQPAKLEDSAVYLCASSQSSGRSYNEQFFGPGTRLTVL.

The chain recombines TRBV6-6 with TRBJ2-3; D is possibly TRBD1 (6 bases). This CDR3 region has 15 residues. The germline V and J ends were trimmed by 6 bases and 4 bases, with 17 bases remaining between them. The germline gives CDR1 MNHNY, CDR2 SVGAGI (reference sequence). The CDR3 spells CASRSGPRGADTQYF. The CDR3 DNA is TGTGCCAGCAGGAGCGGCCCCAGGGGCGCAGATACGCAGTATTTT.

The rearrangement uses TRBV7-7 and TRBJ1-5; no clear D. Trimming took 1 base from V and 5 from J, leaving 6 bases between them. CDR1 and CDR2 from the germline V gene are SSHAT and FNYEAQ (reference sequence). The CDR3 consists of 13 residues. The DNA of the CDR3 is TGTGCCAGCAGCTTAGGCACTGATCAGCCCCAGCATTTT. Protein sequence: CASSLGTDQPQHF.

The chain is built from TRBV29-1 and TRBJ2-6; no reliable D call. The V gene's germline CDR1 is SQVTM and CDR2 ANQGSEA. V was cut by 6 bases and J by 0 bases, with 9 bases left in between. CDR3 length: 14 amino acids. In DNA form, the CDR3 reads TGCAGCGTGGGTGGCGGCTCTGGGGCCAACGTCCTGACTTTC. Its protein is CSVGGGSGANVLTF.

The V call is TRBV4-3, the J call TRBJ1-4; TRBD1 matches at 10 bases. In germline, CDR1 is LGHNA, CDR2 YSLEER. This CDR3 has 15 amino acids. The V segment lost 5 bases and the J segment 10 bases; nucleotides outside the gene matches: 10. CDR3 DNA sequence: TGCGCCAGCAGCGTTACCGGGACAGGGGTTGGAAAACTGTTTTTT. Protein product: CASSVTGTGVGKLFF.

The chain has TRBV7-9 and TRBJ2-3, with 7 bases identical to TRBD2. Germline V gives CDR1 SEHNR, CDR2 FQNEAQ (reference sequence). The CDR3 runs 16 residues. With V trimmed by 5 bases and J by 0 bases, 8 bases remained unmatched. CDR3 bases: TGTGCCAGCAGCCTGGCAGCACTAGCGAGCACAGATACGCAGTATTTT. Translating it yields CASSLAALASTDTQYF.

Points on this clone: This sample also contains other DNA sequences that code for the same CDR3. In nucleotides, the CDR3 is TGTGCCAGCTCCCCCGACCGGGGCAATCAGCCCCAGCATTTT. Amino acids: CASSPDRGNQPQHF. This chain connects TRBV18 to TRBJ1-5; D call uncertain. CDR1 is KGHSH and CDR2 is LQKENI in the germline V gene. Trimming stripped 6 bases from V and 2 bases from J, with 11 bases between. This CDR3 has 14 residues.

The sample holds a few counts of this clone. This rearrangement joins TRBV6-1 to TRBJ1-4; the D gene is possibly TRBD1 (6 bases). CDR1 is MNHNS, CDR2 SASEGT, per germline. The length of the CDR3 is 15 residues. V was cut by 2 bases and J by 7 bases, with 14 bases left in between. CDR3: CASSEFQGMGEKLFF. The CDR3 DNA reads TGTGCCAGCAGTGAATTTCAGGGGATGGGTGAAAAACTGTTTTTT.

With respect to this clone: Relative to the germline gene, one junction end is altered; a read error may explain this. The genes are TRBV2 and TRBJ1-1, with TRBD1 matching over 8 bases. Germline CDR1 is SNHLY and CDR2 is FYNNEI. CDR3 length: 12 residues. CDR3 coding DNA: TGTGCCAGCAGCTGGACAGGGCCTGAGGCTTTCTTT. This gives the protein CASSWTGPEAFF.

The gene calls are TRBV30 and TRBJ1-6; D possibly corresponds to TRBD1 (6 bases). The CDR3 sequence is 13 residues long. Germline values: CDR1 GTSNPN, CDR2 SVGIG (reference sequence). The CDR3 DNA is TGTGCTTGCCCGACAGGCACCTTTTTACCCCTCCACTTT. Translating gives CACPTGTFLPLHF.

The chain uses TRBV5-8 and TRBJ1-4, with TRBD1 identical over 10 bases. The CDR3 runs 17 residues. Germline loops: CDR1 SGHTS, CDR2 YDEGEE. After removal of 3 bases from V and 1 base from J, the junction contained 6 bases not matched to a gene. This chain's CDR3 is CASSSGTGALTNEKLFF. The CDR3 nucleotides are TGTGCCAGCAGCTCCGGGACAGGGGCTTTAACTAATGAAAAACTGTTTTTT. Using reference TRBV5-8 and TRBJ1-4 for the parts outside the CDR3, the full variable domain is EAGVTQSPTHLIKTRGQQATLRCSPISGHTSVYWYQQALGLGLQFLLWYDEGEERNRGNFPPRFSGRQFPNYSSELNVNALELEDSALYLCASSSGTGALTNEKLFFGSGTQLSVL.

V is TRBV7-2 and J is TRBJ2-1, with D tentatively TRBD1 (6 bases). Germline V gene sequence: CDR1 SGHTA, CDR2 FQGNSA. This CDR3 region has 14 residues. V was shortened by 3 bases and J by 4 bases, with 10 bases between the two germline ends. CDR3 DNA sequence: TGTGCCAGCAGCTTCCCAGGGGCATACAATGAGCAGTTCTTC. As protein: CASSFPGAYNEQFF. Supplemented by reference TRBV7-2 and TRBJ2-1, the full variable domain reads GAGVSQSPSNKVTEKGKDVELRCDPISGHTALYWYRQSLGQGLEFLIYFQGNSAPDKSGLPSDRFSAERTGGSVSTLTIQRTQQEDSAVYLCASSFPGAYNEQFFGPGTRLTVL.

Here the CDR3 DNA reads TGTGCCAGCAGTGGACAACTAGCGGGAGGGGACGGGGAGCAGTTCTTC. Its protein product is CASSGQLAGGDGEQFF. J is TRBJ2-1 and V is TRBV6-1, with 13 bases fitting TRBD2. The CDR3 is 16 amino acids. With V trimmed by 4 bases and J by 10 bases, 10 bases remained unmatched. CDR1 MNHNS and CDR2 SASEGT come from the germline V gene.

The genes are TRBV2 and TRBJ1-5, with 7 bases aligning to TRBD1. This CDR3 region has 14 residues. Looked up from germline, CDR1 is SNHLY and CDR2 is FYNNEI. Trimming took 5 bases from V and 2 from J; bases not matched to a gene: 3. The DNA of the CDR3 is TGTGCCAGCAGTCAGGGGGGAGGCAATCAGCCCCAGCATTTT. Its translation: CASSQGGGNQPQHF.

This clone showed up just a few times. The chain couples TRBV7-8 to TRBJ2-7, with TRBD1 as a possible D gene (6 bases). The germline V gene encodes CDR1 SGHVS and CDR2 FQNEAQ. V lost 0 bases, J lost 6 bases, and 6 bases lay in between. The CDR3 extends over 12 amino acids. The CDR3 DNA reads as TGTGCCAGCAGCTTAGCAGGGGGCGAGCAGTACTTC. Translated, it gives CASSLAGGEQYF. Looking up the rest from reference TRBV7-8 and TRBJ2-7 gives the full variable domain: GAGVSQSPRYKVAKRGQDVALRCDPISGHVSLFWYQQALGQGPEFLTYFQNEAQLDKSGLPSDRFFAERPEGSVSTLKIQRTQQEDSAVYLCASSLAGGEQYFGPGTRLTVT.

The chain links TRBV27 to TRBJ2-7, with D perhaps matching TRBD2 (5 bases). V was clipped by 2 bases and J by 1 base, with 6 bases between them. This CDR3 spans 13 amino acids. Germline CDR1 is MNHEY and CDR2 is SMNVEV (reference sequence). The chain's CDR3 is CASSLRESYEQYF. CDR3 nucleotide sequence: TGTGCCAGCAGTTTAAGGGAGTCCTACGAGCAGTACTTC.

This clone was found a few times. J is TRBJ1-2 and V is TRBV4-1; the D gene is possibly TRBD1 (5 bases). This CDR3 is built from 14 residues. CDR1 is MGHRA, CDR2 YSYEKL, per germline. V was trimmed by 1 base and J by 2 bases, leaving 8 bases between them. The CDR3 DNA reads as TGCGCCAGCAGCCAAGGACAGCTGAACTATGGCTACACCTTC. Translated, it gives CASSQGQLNYGYTF.

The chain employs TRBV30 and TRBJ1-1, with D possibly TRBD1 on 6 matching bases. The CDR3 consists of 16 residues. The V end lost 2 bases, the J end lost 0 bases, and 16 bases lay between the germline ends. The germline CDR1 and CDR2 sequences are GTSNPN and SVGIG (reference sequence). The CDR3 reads CAWSLMADRLNTEAFF. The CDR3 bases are TGTGCCTGGAGTCTAATGGCGGACAGATTGAACACTGAAGCTTTCTTT.

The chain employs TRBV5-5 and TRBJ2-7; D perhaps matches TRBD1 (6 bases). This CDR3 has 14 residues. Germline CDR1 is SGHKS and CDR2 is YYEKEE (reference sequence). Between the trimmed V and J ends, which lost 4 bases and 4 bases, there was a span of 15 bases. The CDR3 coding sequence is TGTGCCAGCAGCACCGGGATCCAGGGGTACGAGCAGTACGTC. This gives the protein CASSTGIQGYEQYV.

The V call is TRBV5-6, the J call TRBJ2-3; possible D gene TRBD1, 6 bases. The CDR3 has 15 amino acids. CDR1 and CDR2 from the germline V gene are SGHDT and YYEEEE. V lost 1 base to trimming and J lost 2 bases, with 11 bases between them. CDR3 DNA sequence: TGTGCCAGCAGCTTGACAGGGATAGACACAGATACGCAGTATTTT. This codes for CASSLTGIDTDTQYF.

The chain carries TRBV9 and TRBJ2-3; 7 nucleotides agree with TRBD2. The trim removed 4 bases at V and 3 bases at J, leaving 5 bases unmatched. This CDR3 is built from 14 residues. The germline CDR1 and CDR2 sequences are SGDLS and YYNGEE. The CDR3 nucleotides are TGTGCCAGCAGCTGGCGGGAGATTACAGATACGCAGTATTTT. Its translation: CASSWREITDTQYF.

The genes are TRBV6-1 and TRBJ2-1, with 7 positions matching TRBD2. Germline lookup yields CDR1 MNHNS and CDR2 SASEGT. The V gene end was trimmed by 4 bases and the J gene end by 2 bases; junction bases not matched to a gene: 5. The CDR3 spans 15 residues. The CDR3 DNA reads TGTGCCAGCAGTGTGGGGAGGGAGCCCTACAATGAGCAGTTCTTC. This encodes CASSVGREPYNEQFF.